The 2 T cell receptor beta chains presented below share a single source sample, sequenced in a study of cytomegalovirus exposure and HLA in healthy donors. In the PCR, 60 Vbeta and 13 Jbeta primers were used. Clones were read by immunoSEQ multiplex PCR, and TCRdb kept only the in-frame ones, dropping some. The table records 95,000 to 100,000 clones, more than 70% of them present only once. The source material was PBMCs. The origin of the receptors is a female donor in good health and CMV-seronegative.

CDR3 residues: CASSVISQGDIQYF. CDR3 coding DNA: TGTGCCAGCAGCGTTATTTCACAGGGGGACATTCAGTACTTC. This chain joins TRBV9 and TRBJ2-4, with 8 bases lining up with TRBD1. Per germline, CDR1 SGDLS and CDR2 YYNGEE. V was pared by 2 bases and J by 8 bases, with 6 bases of the junction left unmatched. This CDR3 spans 14 amino acids.

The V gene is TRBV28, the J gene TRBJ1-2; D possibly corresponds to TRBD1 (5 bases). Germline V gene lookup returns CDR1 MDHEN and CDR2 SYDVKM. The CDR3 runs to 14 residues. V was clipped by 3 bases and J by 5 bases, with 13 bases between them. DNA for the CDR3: TGTGCCAGCAGTTTGATTACCGGGACTTATGGCTACACCTTC. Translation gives CASSLITGTYGYTF.